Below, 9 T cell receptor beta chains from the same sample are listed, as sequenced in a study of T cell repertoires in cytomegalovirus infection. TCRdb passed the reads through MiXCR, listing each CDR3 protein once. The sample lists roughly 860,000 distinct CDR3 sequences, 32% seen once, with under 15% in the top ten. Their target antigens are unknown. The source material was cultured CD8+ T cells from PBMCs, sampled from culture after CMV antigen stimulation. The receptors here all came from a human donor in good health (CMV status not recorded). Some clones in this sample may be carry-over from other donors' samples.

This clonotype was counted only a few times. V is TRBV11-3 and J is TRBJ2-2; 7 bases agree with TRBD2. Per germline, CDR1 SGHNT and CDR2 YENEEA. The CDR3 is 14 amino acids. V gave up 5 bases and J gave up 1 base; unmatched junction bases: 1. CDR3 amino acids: CASSGGGNTGELFF. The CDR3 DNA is TGTGCCAGCAGCGGGGGGGGGAACACCGGGGAGCTGTTTTTT. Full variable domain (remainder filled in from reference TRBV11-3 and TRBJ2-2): EAGVVQSPRYKIIEKKQPVAFWCNPISGHNTLYWYLQNLGQGPELLIRYENEEAVDDSQLPKDRFSAERLKGVDSTLKIQPAELGDSAVYLCASSGGGNTGELFFGEGSRLTVL.

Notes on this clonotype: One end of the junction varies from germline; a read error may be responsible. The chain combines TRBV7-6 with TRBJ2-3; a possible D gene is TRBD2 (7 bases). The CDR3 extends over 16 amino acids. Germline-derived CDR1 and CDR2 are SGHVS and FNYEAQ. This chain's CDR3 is CASSCGGGGFTDTQYF. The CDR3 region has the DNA TGTGCTAGCAGTTGCGGAGGGGGGGGATTCACAGATACGCAGTATTTT.

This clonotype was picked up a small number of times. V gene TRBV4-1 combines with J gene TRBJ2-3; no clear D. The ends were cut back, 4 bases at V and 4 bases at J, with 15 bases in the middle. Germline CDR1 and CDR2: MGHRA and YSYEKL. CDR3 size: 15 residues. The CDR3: CASSLRASLADTQYF. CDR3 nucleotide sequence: TGCGCCAGCAGCCTACGAGCGAGCCTGGCAGATACGCAGTATTTT.

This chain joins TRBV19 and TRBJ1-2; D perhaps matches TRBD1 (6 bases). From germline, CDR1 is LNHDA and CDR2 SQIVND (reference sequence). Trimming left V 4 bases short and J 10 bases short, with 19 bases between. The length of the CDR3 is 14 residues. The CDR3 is CASSTRDTPVDYTF. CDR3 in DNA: TGTGCCAGTAGTACCCGGGACACCCCAGTTGACTACACCTTC. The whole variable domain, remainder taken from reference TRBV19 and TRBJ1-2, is DGGITQSPKYLFRKEGQNVTLSCEQNLNHDAMYWYRQDPGQGLRLIYYSQIVNDFQKGDIAEGYSVSREKKESFPLTVTSAQKNPTAFYLCASSTRDTPVDYTFGSGTRLTVV.

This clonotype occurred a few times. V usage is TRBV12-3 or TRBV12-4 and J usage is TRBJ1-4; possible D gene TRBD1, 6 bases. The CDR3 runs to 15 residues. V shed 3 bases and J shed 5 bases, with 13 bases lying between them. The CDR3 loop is CASSFLLRGNEKLFF. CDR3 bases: TGTGCCAGCAGTTTCCTCCTAAGGGGGAATGAAAAACTGTTTTTT.

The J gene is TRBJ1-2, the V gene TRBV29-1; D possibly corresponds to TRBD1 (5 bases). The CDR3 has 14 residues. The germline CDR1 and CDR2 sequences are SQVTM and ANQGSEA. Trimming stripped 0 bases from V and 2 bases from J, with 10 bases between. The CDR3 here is CSVEEGQINYGYTF. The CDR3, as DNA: TGCAGCGTTGAAGAGGGGCAGATAAACTATGGCTACACCTTC.

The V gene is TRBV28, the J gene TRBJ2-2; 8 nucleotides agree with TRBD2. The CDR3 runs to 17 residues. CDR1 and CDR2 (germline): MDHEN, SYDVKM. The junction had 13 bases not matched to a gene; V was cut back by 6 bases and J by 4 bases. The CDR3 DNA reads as TGTGCCAGCAGCCTAACGGGGGGGGGCCGGAGCACCGGGGAGCTGTTTTTT. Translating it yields CASSLTGGGRSTGELFF.

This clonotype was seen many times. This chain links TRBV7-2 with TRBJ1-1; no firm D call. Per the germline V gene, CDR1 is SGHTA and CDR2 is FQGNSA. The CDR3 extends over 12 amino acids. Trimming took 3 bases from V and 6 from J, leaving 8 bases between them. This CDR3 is CASSFYLAEAFF. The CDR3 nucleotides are TGTGCCAGCAGCTTCTATCTGGCTGAAGCTTTCTTT.

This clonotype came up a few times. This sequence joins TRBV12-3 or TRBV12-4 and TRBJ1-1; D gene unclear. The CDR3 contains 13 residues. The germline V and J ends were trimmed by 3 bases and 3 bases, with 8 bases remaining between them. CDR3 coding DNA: TGTGCCAGCAGTTTTAGATCTCACACTGAAGCTTTCTTT. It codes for CASSFRSHTEAFF.